This T cell receptor (beta chain) was identified during a study of blood T cell repertoires in COVID-19 (dated by TCRdb to between 2020 and 2021). Background for the entire study: Collaborator samples came from the United States, Italy and Spain and covered acute and convalescent phases of COVID-19. The prospective study material was composed of cDNA or gDNA derived from T cells, B-cell-depleted T cells, or PBMCs. Subjects who had been exposed to COVID-19, were actively infected with it, or had recovered from it provided the deeply sampled blood TCRbeta repertoires that made up the dataset. The repertoires were released in a freely available public database meant as a resource for research on the immune response to SARS-CoV-2. Samples came from the ongoing ImmuneRACE study (first 160 participants) plus 1,254 subjects from 6 global collaborators. Nearly every sample came with metadata listing a de-identified subject ID, COVID-19 status, age in years and sex. Where HLA class I and class II types were available, the types were taken from metadata supplied by the sample provider, not from assay-based typing. Summary of the overall study and its limitations: The quantity of clinical and demographic metadata differed by source and by participant and was supplied without curation.

As for this clone: The clone's antigen remains unknown. Base qualities are missing; no much larger clone stands one base away.

The CDR3 runs 16 amino acids, cysteine and phenylalanine included. Solely the CDR3 DNA is kept, with 48 bases framed from the first base. Per the germline V gene, SGDLS is the CDR1 and YYNGEE is the CDR2. Ends trimmed: V by 4 bases, J by 4 bases; bases unmatched to a gene: 11. The immunoSEQ Assay, a bias-controlled multiplex PCR, was used to amplify TCRbeta CDR3 regions from genomic DNA. Concerning the study's data processing: The number of nucleated cells in each sample was estimated by amplification of reference gene primers within the assay. To quantify the absolute abundance of each unique TCRbeta CDR3 rearrangement, sequence reads were collapsed and filtered. For each sample, productive Simpson clonality was calculated as the square root of Simpson's diversity index over productive rearrangements. TCRdb holds this immuneACCESS table with in-frame rearrangements only. Some clones are missing; in checked studies, unresolved V genes explain under half, and the rest has no known cause. Clonal size and the V and J genes are those of that table, whereas D and trimming came from the DNA. This sample is represented by 150,000 or so clones; around 91% of them were singletons. Around 15% of the sample is held by the ten biggest clonotypes.

One collaborating source in Seattle enrolled patients while the patients were actively infected and followed the patients over time throughout the course of disease. Each collaborating institution followed its own protocols to collect whole blood in K2EDTA tubes. For TCRbeta analysis, collaborator samples were shipped as frozen whole blood, as isolated PBMCs, or as DNA extracted from either sample type. Recombination connected TRBV9 to TRBJ1-3, with TRBD1 matching 7 junction bases. What was sequenced was peripheral blood. This TCR derives from a man between 18 and 29 years old with COVID-19, enrolled during active disease. At the DNA level, the sequence is TGTGCCAGCAGCACCCCGAGACAGGGTGCAGGAAACACCATATATTTT. Translation gives CASSTPRQGAGNTIYF.